One sample yielded the 2 T cell receptor beta chains listed below, sequenced in a study of response to subunit inactivated influenza vaccine. Each CDR3 protein is one row after TCRdb ran MiXCR on the RT-PCR reads. Of 150,000 or so distinct CDR3 sequences listed, around 10% are singletons. The sequences come from CD8+ T cells sorted from PBMCs, collected 23 months after vaccination. Receptor source: a man in his fifties or sixties who received an inactivated influenza vaccine.

The J gene is TRBJ2-1, the V gene TRBV13; the D gene is possibly TRBD2 (5 bases). The CDR3 has 15 amino acids. V was shortened by 4 bases and J by 0 bases, with 10 bases between the two germline ends. Germline CDR1 and CDR2: PRHDT and FYEKMQ (reference sequence). CDR3 in amino acids: CASSYRTGSYNEQFF. The CDR3, as DNA: TGTGCCAGCAGCTACCGGACTGGCTCCTACAATGAGCAGTTCTTC.

Note on this clonotype: At one end, the junction sequence differs from germline, possibly due to a read error. The chain couples TRBV5-1 to TRBJ2-1, with D possibly TRBD2 on 6 matching bases. Per germline, CDR1 SGHRS and CDR2 YFSETQ. There are 15 residues in the CDR3. Here the CDR3 reads CASNSGSYSYNEQIF. The CDR3 DNA reads TGCGCCAGCAACTCCGGGAGTTATTCCTACAATGAGCAGATCTTC.